The T cell receptor (beta chain) under discussion was sequenced for a study of cytomegalovirus exposure and HLA in healthy donors. Study-level information: Samples from HLA-typed donors yielded approximately 80 million unique TCRs in an early data release.

Germline CDR1 LGHNA, CDR2 YSLEER. Trimming shortened V by 1 base and J by 0 bases, and 10 bases separated the two germline ends. The CDR3 contains 17 residues. Points on this clone: Its antigen is currently unknown.

Study outcomes and limitations: Relative to the approximately 680-donor mean, N-insertions were reportedly fewer in an Asian-associated ancestry cluster in a later analysis. In a later analysis, at a false discovery rate of 0.05, 15,000 to 20,000 TCR beta sequences were associated with HLA alleles. Previously analyzed data showed that most TCR beta V segments were productive at a frequency of about 90% or about 30%.

A multiplex PCR was run with 60 Vbeta primers and 13 Jbeta primers. TCRdb's table, derived via immunoSEQ multiplex PCR, lists solely in-frame clones and lacks some. The repertoire consists of about 35,000 clones, with about 80% occurring once and the leading ten covering approximately 5.6%. The specimen was PBMCs. This TCR was recovered from a male donor in good health and CMV-seronegative. V is TRBV4-3 and J is TRBJ2-6, with a possible D match to TRBD2 (6 bases). The CDR3 spells CASSQGTEGSGANVLTF. The CDR3 region has the DNA TGCGCCAGCAGCCAAGGCACGGAGGGCTCTGGGGCCAACGTCCTGACTTTC.